This T cell receptor (beta chain) was recorded in a study of CD8+CD57+ T cells in acquired aplastic anemia. Overall study: The average for DNA from sorted CD4+ and CD8+ cells was 3 to 3.5 ug.

Genomic DNA served as template for TCR beta VDJ and CDR3 profiling. TCRdb reprocessed the reads with MiXCR, giving one entry per CDR3 protein. This table holds some 280,000 distinct CDR3 sequences, approximately 57% found once. This CDR3 contains 18 residues. Germline values: CDR1 WNHNN, CDR2 SYGVQD (reference sequence). The V and J ends lost 2 bases and 4 bases respectively, with 22 bases between them. The J gene is TRBJ2-3, the V gene TRBV10-1; D is perhaps TRBD1 (5 bases). This TCR came from a human donor with severe aplastic anemia or a healthy control (not recorded which). Sequenced sample: sorted CD4+, CD8+, or CD8+CD57+ T cells (not recorded which) from PBMCs. Here the CDR3 reads CASSEVLGAIPTADTQYF. The CDR3 region has the DNA TGCGCCAGCAGTGAGGTACTTGGGGCCATTCCTACGGCAGATACGCAGTATTTT.